This T cell receptor (beta chain) is drawn from a study of cytomegalovirus exposure and HLA in healthy donors. This CDR3 has 14 residues. CDR1 SGDLS and CDR2 YYNGEE come from the germline V gene. V was cut by 0 bases and J by 8 bases, with 12 bases left in between. Separate from the approximately 670-subject first cohort, the 120-subject validation cohort was the one that the donors belonged to. The table came from immunoSEQ multiplex PCR; TCRdb's copy has only in-frame clones and leaves some out. The repertoire consists of under 300,000 clones, with roughly 89% occurring once and the leading ten covering 0.35% to 0.45%.

This chain links TRBV9 with TRBJ2-1; D ambiguous. This TCR was recovered from a woman aged 18-29 years in good health and CMV-seronegative. Source material: PBMCs. Written as DNA, the CDR3 is TGTGCCAGCAGCGTAGATAGTTTTGTGCATGAGCAGTTCTTC. This encodes CASSVDSFVHEQFF.